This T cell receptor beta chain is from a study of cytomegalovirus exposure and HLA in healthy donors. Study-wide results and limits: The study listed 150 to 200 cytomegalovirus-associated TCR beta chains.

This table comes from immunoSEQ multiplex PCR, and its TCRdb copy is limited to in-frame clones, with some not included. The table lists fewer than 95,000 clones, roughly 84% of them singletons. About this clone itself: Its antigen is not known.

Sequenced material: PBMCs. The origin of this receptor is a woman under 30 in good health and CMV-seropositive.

CDR3 coding DNA: TGTGCCAGCAGCTTCCTAGCGGAGACCCAGTACTTC. Its translation is CASSFLAETQYF. The genes are TRBV7-2 and TRBJ2-5, with D maybe TRBD2 (6 bases). Germline CDR1 reads SGHTA; CDR2 reads FQGNSA. The CDR3 is made up of 12 amino acids. Trimming pared 3 bases from V and 5 bases from J, leaving 7 bases between. Based on the CDR3 plus reference TRBV7-2 and TRBJ2-5, the full variable domain is GAGVSQSPSNKVTEKGKDVELRCDPISGHTALYWYRQSLGQGLEFLIYFQGNSAPDKSGLPSDRFSAERTGGSVSTLTIQRTQQEDSAVYLCASSFLAETQYFGPGTRLLVL.